The source of this T cell receptor beta chain is a study of cytomegalovirus exposure and HLA in healthy donors. V was trimmed by 1 base and J by 1 base, leaving 11 bases between them. This CDR3 comprises 15 residues. Per germline, CDR1 GTSNPN and CDR2 SVGIG (reference sequence). PCR primers comprised 60 Vbeta and 13 Jbeta primers. The protocol was immunoSEQ multiplex PCR, while the TCRdb copy is restricted to in-frame clones and leaves out a portion. The data contain roughly 160,000 clones, roughly 83% of them singletons. The sequence came from a boy between 2 and 10 years old in good health and CMV-seronegative. The sample was PBMCs. V usage is TRBV30 and J usage is TRBJ1-5, with D possibly TRBD1 on 6 matching bases. The CDR3 sequence is CAWSGRTVSNQPQHF. CDR3 nucleotides: TGTGCCTGGAGTGGGAGGACAGTAAGCAATCAGCCCCAGCATTTT.